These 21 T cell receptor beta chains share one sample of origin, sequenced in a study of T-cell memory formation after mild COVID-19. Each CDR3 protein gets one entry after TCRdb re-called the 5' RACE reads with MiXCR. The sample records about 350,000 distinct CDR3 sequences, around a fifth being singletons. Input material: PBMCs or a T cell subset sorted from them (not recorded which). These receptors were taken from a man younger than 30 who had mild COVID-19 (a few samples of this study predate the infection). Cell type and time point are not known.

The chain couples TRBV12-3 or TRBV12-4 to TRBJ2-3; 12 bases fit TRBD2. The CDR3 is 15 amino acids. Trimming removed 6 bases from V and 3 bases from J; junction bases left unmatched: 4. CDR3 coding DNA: TGTGCCAGCAGACTAGCGGGGGGCGTGACAGATACGCAGTATTTT. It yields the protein CASRLAGGVTDTQYF.

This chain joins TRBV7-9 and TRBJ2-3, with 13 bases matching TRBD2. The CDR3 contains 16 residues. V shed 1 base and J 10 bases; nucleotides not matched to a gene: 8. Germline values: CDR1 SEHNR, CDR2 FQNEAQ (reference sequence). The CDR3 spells CASSLGLAGGLRAQYF. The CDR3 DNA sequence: TGTGCCAGCAGCTTAGGACTAGCGGGGGGACTTCGAGCGCAGTATTTT.

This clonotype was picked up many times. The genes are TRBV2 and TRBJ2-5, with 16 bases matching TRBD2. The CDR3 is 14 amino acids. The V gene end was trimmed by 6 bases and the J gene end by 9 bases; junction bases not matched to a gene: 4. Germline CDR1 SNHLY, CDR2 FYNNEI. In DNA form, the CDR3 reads TGTGCCAGCAGCCCCGGGACTAGCGGGGGGGCCCAGTACTTC. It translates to CASSPGTSGGAQYF. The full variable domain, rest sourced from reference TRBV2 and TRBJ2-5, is EPEVTQTPSHQVTQMGQEVILRCVPISNHLYFYWYRQILGQKVEFLVSFYNNEISEKSEIFDDQFSVERPDGSNFTLKIRSTKLEDSAMYFCASSPGTSGGAQYFGPGTRLLVL.

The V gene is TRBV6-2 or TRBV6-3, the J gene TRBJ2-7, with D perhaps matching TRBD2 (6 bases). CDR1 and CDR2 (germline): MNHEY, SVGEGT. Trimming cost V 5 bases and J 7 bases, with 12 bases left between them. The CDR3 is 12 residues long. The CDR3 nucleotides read TGTGCCAGCAGTAGAAGGGAGGAGGAGCAGTACTTC. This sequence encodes CASSRREEEQYF.

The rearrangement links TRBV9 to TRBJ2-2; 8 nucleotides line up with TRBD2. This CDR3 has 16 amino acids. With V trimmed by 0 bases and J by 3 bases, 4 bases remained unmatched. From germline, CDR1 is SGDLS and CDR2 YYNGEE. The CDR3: CASSVEAGGDTGELFF. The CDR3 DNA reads TGTGCCAGCAGCGTAGAGGCGGGGGGCGACACCGGGGAGCTGTTTTTT.

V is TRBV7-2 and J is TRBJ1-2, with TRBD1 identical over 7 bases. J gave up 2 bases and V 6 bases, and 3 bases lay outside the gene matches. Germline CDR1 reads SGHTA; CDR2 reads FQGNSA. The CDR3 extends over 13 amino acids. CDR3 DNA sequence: TGTGCCAGCAGGTCGACAGGGAACTATGGCTACACCTTC. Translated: CASRSTGNYGYTF.

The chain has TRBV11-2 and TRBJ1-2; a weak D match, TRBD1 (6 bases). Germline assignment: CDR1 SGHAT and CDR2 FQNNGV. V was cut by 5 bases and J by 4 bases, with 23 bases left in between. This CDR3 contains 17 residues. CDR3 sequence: CASSRRPREQGTYGYTF. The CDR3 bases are TGTGCCAGCAGCCGTCGCCCCAGGGAGCAGGGGACCTATGGCTACACCTTC.

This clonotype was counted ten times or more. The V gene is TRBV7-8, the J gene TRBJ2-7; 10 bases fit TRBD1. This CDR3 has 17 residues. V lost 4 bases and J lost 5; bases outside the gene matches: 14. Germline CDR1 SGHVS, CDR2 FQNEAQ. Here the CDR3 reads CASSSPRYRDRGHEQYF. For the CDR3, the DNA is TGTGCCAGCAGCTCCCCGCGGTACCGGGACAGGGGCCACGAGCAGTACTTC. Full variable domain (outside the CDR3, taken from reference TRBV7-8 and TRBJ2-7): GAGVSQSPRYKVAKRGQDVALRCDPISGHVSLFWYQQALGQGPEFLTYFQNEAQLDKSGLPSDRFFAERPEGSVSTLKIQRTQQEDSAVYLCASSSPRYRDRGHEQYFGPGTRLTVT.

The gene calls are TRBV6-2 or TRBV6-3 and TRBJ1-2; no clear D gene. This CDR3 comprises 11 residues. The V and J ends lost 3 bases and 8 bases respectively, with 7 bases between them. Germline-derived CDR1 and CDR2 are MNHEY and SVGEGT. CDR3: CASSYLSGYTF. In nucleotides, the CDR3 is TGTGCCAGCAGTTATCTCTCCGGCTACACCTTC.

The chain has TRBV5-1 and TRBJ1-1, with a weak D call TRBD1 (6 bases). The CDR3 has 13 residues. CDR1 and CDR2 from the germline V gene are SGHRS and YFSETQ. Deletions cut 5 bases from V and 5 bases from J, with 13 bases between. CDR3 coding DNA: TGCGCCAGCAGTGAGGGGGTTAGAACTGAAGCTTTCTTT. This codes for CASSEGVRTEAFF.

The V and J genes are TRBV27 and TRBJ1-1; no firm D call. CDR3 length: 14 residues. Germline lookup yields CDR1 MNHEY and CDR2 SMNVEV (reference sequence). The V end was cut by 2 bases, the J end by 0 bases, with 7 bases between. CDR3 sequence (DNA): TGTGCCAGCAGTTTAACAGAAATGAACACTGAAGCTTTCTTT. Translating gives CASSLTEMNTEAFF.

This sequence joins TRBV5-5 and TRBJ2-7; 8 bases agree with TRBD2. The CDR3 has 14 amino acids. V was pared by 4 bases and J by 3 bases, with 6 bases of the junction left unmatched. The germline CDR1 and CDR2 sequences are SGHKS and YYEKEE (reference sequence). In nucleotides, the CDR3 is TGTGCCAGCAGCCCGGGGGGGCGTATCTACGAGCAGTACGTC. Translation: CASSPGGRIYEQYV.

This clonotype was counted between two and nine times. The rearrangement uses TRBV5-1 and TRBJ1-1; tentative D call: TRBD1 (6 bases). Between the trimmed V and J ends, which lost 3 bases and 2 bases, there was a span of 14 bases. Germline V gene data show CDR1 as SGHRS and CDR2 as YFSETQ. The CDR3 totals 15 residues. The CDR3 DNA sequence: TGCGCCAGCAGCTGGGGGGGGCCGGGAAACACTGAAGCTTTCTTT. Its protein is CASSWGGPGNTEAFF.

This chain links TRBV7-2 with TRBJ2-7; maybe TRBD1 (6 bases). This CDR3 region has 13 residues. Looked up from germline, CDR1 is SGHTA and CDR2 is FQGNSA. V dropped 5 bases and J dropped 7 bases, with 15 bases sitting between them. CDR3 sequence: CASSPQGLCEQYF. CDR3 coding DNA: TGTGCCAGCAGCCCTCAGGGGCTGTGTGAGCAGTACTTC. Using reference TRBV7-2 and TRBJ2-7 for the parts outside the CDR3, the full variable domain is GAGVSQSPSNKVTEKGKDVELRCDPISGHTALYWYRQSLGQGLEFLIYFQGNSAPDKSGLPSDRFSAERTGGSVSTLTIQRTQQEDSAVYLCASSPQGLCEQYFGPGTRLTVT.

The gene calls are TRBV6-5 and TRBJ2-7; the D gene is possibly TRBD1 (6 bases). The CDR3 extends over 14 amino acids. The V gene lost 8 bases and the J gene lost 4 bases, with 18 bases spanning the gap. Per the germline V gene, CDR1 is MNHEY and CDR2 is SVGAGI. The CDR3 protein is CASGRRQGNYEQYF. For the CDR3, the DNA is TGTGCCAGCGGGCGGAGGCAGGGGAATTACGAGCAGTACTTC.

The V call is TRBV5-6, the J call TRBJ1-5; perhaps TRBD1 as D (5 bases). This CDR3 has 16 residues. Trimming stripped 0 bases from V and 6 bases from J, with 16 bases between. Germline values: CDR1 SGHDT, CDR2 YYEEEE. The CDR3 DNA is TGTGCCAGCAGCTTGGGGGGGATGATCGGTTTTCAGCCCCAGCATTTT. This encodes CASSLGGMIGFQPQHF.

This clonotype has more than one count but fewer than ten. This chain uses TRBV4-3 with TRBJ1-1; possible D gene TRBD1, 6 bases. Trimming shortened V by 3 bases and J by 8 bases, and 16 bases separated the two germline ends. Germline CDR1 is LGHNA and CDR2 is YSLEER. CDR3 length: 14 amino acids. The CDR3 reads CASSHSGARSEAFF. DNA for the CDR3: TGCGCCAGCAGCCACTCAGGGGCTCGTTCGGAAGCTTTCTTT.

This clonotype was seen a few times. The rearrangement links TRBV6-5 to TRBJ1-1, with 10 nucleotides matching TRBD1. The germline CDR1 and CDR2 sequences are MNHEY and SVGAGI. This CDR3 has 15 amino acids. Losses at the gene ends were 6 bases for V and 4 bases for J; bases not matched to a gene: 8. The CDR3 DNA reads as TGTGCCAGCAGCTCTCTGACAGGGGGCGGCACTGAAGCTTTCTTT. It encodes CASSSLTGGGTEAFF.

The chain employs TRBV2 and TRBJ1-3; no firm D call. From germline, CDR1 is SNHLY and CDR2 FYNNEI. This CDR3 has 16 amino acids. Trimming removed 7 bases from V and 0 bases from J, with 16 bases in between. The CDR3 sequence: CASTATEGSSGNTIYF. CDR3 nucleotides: TGTGCCAGCACCGCGACTGAGGGAAGCTCTGGAAACACCATATATTTT.

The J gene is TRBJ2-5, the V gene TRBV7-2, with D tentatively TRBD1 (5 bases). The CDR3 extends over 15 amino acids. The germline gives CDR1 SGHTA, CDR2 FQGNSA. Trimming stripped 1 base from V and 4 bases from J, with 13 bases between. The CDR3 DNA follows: TGTGCCAGCAGCTTAGGGGGCCCAGTAGGAGAGACCCAGTACTTC. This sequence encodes CASSLGGPVGETQYF. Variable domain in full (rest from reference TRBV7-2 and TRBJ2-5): GAGVSQSPSNKVTEKGKDVELRCDPISGHTALYWYRQSLGQGLEFLIYFQGNSAPDKSGLPSDRFSAERTGGSVSTLTIQRTQQEDSAVYLCASSLGGPVGETQYFGPGTRLLVL.

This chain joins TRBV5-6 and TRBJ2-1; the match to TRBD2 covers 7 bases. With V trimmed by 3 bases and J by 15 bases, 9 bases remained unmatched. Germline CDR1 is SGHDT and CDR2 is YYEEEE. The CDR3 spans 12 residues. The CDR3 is CASSSRRGYSFF. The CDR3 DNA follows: TGTGCCAGCAGCTCAAGGCGGGGGTATTCGTTCTTC. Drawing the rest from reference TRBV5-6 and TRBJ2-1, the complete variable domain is DAGVTQSPTHLIKTRGQQVTLRCSPKSGHDTVSWYQQALGQGPQFIFQYYEEEERQRGNFPDRFSGHQFPNYSSELNVNALLLGDSALYLCASSSRRGYSFFGPGTRLTVL.